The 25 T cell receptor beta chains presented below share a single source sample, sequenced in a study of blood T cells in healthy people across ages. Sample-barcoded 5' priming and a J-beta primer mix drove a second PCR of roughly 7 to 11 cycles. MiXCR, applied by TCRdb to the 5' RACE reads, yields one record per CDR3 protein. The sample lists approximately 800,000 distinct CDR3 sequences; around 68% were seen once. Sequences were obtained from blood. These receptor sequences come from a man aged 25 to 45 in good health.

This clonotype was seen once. CDR3 DNA sequence: TGTGCCAGCAGGCGGGATGAAAAACTGTTTTTT. It is translated as CASRRDEKLFF. The chain carries TRBV25-1 and TRBJ1-4; D remains ambiguous. Germline lookup yields CDR1 MGHDK and CDR2 SYGVNS. Trimming removed 6 bases from V and 6 bases from J, with 5 bases in between. CDR3 length: 11 residues. The full variable domain, in which reference TRBV25-1 and TRBJ1-4 provide the parts outside the CDR3, is EADIYQTPRYLVIGTGKKITLECSQTMGHDKMYWYQQDPGMELHLIHYSYGVNSTEKGDLSSESTVSRIRTEHFPLTLESARPSHTSQYLCASRRDEKLFFGSGTQLSVL.

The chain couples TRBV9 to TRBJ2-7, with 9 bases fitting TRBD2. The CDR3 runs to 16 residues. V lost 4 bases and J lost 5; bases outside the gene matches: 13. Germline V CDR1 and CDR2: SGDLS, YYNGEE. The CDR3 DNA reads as TGTGCCAGCAGCCTAAGCATCGAGGCGGGGGGGCACGAGCAGTACTTC. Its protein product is CASSLSIEAGGHEQYF.

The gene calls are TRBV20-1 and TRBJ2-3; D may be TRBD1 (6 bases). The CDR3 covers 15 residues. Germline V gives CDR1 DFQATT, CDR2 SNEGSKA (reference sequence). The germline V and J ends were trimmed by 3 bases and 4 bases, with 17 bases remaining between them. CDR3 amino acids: CSASPLGQLSDTQYF. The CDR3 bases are TGCAGTGCTAGCCCCCTCGGACAGCTCTCAGATACGCAGTATTTT.

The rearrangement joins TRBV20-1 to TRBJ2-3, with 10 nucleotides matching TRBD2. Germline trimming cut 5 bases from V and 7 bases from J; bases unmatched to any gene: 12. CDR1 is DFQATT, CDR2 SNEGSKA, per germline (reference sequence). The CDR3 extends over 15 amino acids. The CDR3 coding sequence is TGCAGTGCTCCCTCCAGCGGGGGGGCCCTAAATACGCAGTATTTT. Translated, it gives CSAPSSGGALNTQYF.

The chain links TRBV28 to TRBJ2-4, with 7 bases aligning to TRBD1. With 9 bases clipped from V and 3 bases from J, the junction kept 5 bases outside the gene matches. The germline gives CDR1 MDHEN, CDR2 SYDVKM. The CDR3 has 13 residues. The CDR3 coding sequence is TGTGCCAGACAGGGGACGGACAAAAACATTCAGTACTTC. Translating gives CARQGTDKNIQYF.

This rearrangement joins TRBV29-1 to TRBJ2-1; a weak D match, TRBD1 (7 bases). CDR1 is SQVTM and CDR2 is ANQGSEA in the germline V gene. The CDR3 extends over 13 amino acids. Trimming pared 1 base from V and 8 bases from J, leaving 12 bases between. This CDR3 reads CSVEAAGGYEQFF. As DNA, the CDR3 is TGCAGCGTTGAAGCGGCAGGGGGGTATGAGCAGTTCTTC.

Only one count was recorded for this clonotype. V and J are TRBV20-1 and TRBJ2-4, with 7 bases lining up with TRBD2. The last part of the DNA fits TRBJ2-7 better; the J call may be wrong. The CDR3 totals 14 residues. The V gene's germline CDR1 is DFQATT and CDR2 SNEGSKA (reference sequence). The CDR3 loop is CSATTGRGVDEQYF. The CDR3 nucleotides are TGCAGTGCCACAACGGGACGGGGGGTTGACGAGCAGTACTTC.

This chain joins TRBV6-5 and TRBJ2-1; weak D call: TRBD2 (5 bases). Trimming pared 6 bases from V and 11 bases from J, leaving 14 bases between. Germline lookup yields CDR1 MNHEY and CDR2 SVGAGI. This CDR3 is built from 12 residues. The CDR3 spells CASRQPGNKQFF. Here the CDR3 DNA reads TGTGCCAGCAGACAACCCGGGAATAAGCAGTTCTTC.

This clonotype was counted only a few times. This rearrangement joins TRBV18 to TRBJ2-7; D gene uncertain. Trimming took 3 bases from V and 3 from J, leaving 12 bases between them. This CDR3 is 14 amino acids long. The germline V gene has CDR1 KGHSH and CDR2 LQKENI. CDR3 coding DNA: TGTGCCAGCTCACCTGTGACGGATCTCTACGAGCAGTACTTC. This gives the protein CASSPVTDLYEQYF.

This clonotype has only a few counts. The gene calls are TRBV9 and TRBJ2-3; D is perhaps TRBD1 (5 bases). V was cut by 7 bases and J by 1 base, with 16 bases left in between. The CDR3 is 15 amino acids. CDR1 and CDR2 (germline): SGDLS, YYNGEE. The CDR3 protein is CASGQGSLGTDTQYF. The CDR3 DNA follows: TGTGCCAGCGGTCAGGGTTCCCTAGGCACAGATACGCAGTATTTT.

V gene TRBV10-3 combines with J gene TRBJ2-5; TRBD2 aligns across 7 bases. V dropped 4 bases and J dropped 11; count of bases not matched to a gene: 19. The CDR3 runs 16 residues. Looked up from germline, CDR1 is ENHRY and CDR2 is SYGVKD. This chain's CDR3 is CAISGLSGGDSYVQYF. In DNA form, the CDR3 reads TGTGCCATCAGTGGCCTCTCTGGGGGGGACTCGTACGTGCAGTACTTC.

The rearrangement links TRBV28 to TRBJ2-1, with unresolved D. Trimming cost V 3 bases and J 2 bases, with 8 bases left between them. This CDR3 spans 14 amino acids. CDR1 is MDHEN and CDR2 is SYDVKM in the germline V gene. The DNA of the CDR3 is TGTGCCAGCAGTTTCGGGCAGCCCTACAATGAGCAGTTCTTC. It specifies CASSFGQPYNEQFF.

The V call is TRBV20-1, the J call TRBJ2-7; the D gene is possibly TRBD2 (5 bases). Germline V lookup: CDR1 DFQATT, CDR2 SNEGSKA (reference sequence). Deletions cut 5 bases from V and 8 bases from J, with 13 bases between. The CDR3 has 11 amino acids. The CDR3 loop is CSAALGDKQYF. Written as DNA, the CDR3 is TGCAGTGCTGCCTTGGGAGACAAGCAGTACTTC.

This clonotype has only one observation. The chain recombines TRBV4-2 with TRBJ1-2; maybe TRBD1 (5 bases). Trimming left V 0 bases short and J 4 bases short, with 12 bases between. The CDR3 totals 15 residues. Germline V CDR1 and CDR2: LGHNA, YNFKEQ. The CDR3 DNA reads TGTGCCAGCAGCCAAGATGCAGGGATCTTCTATGGCTACACCTTC. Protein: CASSQDAGIFYGYTF.

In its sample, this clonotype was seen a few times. The CDR3 nucleotides are TGTGCCAGCAGCGCCGGGACGGCGAGCGAAAAACTGTTTTTT. Translating gives CASSAGTASEKLFF. The gene calls are TRBV9 and TRBJ1-4, with a possible D match to TRBD1 (5 bases). Germline V gene lookup returns CDR1 SGDLS and CDR2 YYNGEE. V lost 3 bases and J 8 bases, leaving 14 bases between the germline ends. This CDR3 has 14 residues.

The CDR3 sequence: CATQGEGERTPLHF. As DNA, the CDR3 is TGTGCCACTCAGGGGGAGGGGGAGAGGACACCCCTCCACTTT. V gene TRBV2 combines with J gene TRBJ1-6; TRBD1 matches at 7 bases. The CDR3 is 14 amino acids. J was trimmed by 11 bases and V by 10 bases; bases with no gene match: 14. Germline CDR1 SNHLY, CDR2 FYNNEI.

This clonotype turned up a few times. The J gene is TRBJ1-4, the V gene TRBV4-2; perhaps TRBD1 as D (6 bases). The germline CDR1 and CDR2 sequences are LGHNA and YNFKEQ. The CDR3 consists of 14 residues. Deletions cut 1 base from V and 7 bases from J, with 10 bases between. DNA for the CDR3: TGTGCCAGCAGCCAAGTAGGGGGGATTGAAAAACTGTTTTTT. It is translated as CASSQVGGIEKLFF.

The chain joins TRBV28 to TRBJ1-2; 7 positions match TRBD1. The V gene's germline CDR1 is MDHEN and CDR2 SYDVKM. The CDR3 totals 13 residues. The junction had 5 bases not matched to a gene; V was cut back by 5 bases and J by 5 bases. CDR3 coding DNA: TGTGCCAGCAGTGGACAGGAATTATATGGCTACACCTTC. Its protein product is CASSGQELYGYTF.

For the CDR3, the DNA is TGTGCCAGCAGTTACCCGGGAGTCTGCGAGCAGTACTTC. Protein sequence: CASSYPGVCEQYF. V gene TRBV6-6 combines with J gene TRBJ2-4; a weak D match, TRBD2 (6 bases). The DNA end is more similar to TRBJ2-7, so the J call may be wrong. Germline CDR1 MNHNY, CDR2 SVGAGI (reference sequence). The CDR3 has 13 amino acids.

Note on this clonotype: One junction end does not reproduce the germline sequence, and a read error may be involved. The CDR3 DNA sequence: TGTGCCAGTAGCCTTGGCGTGGGACGTAACTACGAGCAGTACTTC. It encodes CASSLGVGRNYEQYF. The V and J genes are TRBV3-1 and TRBJ2-7; D may correspond to TRBD1 or TRBD2 (5 bases each). The CDR3 length is 15 residues. Germline V gives CDR1 LGHDT, CDR2 YNNKEL (reference sequence).

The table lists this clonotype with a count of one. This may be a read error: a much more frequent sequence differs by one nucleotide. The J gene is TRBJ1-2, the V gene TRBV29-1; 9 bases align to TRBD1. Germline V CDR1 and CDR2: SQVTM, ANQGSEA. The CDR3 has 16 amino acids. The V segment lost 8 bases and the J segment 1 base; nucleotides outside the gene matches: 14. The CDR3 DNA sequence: TGCAGCCACCAATCCGGACAGGGGATCGATAACTATGGCTACACCTTC. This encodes CSHQSGQGIDNYGYTF. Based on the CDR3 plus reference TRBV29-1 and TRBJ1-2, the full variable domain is SAVISQKPSRDICQRGTSLTIQCQVDSQVTMMFWYRQQPGQSLTLIATANQGSEATYESGFVIDKFPISRPNLTFSTLTVSNMSPEDSSIYLCSHQSGQGIDNYGYTFGSGTRLTVV.

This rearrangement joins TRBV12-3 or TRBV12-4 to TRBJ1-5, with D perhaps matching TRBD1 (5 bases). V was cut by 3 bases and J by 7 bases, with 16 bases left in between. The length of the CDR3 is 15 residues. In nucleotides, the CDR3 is TGTGCCAGCAGTTTCGGGGATGGATGGACACAGCCCCAGCATTTT. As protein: CASSFGDGWTQPQHF.

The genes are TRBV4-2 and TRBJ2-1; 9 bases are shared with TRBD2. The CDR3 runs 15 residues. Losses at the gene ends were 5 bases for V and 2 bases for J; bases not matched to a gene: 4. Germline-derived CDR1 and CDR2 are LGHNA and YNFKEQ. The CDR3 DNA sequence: TGTGCCAGCAGCGCGAGACTAGCGGCCTACAATGAGCAGTTCTTC. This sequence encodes CASSARLAAYNEQFF.

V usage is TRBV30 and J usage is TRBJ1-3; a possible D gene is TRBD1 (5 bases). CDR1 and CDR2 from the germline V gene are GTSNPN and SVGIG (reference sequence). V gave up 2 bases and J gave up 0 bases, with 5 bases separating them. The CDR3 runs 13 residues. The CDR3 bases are TGTGCCTGGAGTAGGGGCTCTGGAAACACCATATATTTT. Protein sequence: CAWSRGSGNTIYF.

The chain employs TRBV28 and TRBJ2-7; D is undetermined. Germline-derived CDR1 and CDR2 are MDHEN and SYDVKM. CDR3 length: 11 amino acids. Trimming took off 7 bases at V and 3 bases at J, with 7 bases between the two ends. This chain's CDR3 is CASTSNYEQYF. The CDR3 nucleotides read TGTGCCAGCACCTCTAACTACGAGCAGTACTTC.